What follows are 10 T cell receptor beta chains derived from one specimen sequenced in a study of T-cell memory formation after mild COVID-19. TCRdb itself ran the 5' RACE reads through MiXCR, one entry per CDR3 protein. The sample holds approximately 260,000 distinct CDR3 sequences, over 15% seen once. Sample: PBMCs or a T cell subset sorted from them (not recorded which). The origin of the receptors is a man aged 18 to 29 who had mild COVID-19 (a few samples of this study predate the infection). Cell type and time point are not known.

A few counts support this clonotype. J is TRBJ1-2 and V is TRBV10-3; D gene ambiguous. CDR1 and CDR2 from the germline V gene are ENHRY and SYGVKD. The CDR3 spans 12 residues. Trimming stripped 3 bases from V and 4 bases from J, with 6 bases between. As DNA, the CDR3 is TGTGCCATCAGTGAAGGTTCCTATGGCTACACCTTC. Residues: CAISEGSYGYTF.

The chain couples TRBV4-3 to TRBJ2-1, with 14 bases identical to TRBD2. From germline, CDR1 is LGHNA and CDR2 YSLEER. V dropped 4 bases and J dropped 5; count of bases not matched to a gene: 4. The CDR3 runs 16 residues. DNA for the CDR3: TGCGCCAGCAGCCCTTGGACTAGCGGGAGGAACAATGAGCAGTTCTTC. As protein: CASSPWTSGRNNEQFF.

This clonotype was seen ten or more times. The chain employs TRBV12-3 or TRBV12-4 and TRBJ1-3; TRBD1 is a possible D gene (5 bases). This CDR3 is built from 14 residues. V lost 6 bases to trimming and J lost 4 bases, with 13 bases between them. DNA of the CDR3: TGTGCCAGCAGACCCGGGACCCTGGGAAACACCATATATTTT. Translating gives CASRPGTLGNTIYF.

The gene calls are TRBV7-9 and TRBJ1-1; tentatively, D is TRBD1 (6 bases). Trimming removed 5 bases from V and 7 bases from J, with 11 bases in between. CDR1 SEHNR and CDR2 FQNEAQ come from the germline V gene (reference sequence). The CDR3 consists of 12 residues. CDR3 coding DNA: TGTGCCAGCAGCCCTTCACAGGGTGAAGCTTTCTTT. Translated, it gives CASSPSQGEAFF.

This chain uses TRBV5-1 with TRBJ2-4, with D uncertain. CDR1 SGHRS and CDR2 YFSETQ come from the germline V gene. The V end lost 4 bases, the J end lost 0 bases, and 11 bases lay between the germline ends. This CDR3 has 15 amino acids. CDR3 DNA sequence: TGCGCCAGCAGCCCCGGACCTTTAGCCAAAAACATTCAGTACTTC. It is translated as CASSPGPLAKNIQYF.

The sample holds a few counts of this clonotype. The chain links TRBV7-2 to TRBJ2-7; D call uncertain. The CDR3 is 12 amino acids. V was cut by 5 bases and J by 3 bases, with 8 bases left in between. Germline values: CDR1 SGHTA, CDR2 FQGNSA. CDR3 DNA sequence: TGTGCCAGCAGCCGACCGGGCTACGAGCAGTACTTC. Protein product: CASSRPGYEQYF.

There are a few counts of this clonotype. CDR3 sequence (DNA): TGTGCCAGCAGCTTAGAGGTGGGGTATGGCTACACCTTC. The encoded protein is CASSLEVGYGYTF. The chain recombines TRBV7-9 with TRBJ1-2; D gene uncertain. The V and J ends lost 1 base and 5 bases respectively, with 8 bases between them. The CDR3 runs 13 residues. Germline-derived CDR1 and CDR2 are SEHNR and FQNEAQ (reference sequence).

CDR3 in DNA: TGTGCCAGCAGTTTAGCGGGGGATGGAGCTTTCTTT. It specifies CASSLAGDGAFF. The rearrangement links TRBV12-3 or TRBV12-4 to TRBJ1-1, with D maybe TRBD1 (5 bases). V was shortened by 0 bases and J by 10 bases, with 9 bases between the two germline ends. The CDR3 runs to 12 residues.

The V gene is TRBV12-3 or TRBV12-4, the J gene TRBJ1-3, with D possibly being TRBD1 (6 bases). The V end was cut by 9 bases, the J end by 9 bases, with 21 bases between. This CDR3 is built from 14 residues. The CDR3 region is CASSPDRGAGTIYF. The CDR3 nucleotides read TGTGCCAGTAGCCCCGACCGGGGGGCAGGCACCATATATTTT.

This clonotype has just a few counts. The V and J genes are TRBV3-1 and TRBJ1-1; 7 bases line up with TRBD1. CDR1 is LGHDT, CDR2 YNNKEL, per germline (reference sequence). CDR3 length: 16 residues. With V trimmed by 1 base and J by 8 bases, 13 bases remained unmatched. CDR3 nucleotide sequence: TGTGCCAGCAGCCAAGGCGGGGGACAGATAAAAGGGGAAGCTTTCTTT. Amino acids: CASSQGGGQIKGEAFF. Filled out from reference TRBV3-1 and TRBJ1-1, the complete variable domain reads DTAVSQTPKYLVTQMGNDKSIKCEQNLGHDTMYWYKQDSKKFLKIMFSYNNKELIINETVPNRFSPKSPDKAHLNLHINSLELGDSAVYFCASSQGGGQIKGEAFFGQGTRLTVV.